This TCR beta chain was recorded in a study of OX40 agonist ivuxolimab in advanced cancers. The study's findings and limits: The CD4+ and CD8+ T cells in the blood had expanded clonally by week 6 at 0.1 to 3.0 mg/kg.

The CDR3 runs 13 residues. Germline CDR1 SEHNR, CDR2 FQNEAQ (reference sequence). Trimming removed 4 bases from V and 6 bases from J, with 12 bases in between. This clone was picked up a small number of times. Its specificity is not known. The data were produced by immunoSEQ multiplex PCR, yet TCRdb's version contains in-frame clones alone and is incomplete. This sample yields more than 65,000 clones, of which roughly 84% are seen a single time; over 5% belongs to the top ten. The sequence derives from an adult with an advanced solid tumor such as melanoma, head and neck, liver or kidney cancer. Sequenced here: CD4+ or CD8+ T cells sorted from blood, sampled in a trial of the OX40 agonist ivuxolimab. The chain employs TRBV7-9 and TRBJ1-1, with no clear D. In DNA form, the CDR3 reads TGTGCCAGCAGCTCCCTCTACAGCGCTGAAGCTTTCTTT. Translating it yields CASSSLYSAEAFF.